This T cell receptor (beta chain) was identified in a study of blood T cell repertoires in COVID-19. Overall study: Acute-phase and convalescent COVID-19 samples originated in the United States, Italy and Spain. Sources were T cells, B-cell-depleted T cells, or PBMCs; the material itself was cDNA or gDNA.

How the authors handled the data: By means of reference gene primer amplification, nucleated cell counts were estimated. Profiling relied on immunoSEQ multiplex PCR, and the TCRdb table lists in-frame clones only, not all of them. V and J calls and clone size are those listed in that table; D and trimming were worked out from the DNA. The sample shows roughly 76,000 clones, 80% to 85% of them seen only once. A remark on this clone: Mismatch with germline at one junction end may stem from a read error.

The germline gives CDR1 MNHEY, CDR2 SVGAGI. The CDR3 extends over 12 amino acids. V and J are TRBV6-5 and TRBJ2-3, with 11 nucleotides matching TRBD1. Sequenced: peripheral blood. This clonotype was obtained from a woman between 65 and 79 years old with acute or convalescent COVID-19. Here the CDR3 reads CASSDSGTGGYF. The CDR3 DNA reads as TGTGCCAGCAGTGACTCCGGGACAGGGGGGTATTTT.